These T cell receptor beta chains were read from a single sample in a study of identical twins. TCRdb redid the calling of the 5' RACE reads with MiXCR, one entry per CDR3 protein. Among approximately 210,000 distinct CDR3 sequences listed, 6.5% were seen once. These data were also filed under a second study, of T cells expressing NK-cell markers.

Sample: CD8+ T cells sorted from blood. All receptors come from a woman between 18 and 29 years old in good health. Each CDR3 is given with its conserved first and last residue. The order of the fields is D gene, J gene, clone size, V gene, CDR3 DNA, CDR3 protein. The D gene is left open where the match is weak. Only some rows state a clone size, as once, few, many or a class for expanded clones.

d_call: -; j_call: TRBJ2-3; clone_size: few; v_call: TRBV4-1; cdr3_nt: TGCGCCAGCAGCCAGTACCCAGATACGCAGTATTTT; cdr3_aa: CASSQYPDTQYF
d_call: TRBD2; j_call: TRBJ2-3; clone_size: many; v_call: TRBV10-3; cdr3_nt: TGTGCCATCAGTGAGCCGGTAGCGGGGACCACAGATACGCAGTATTTT; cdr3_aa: CAISEPVAGTTDTQYF
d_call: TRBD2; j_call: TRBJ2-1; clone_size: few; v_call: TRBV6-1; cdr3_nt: TGTGCCGCGACTAGCGGGGGGTACAATGAGCAGTTCTTC; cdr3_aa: CAATSGGYNEQFF
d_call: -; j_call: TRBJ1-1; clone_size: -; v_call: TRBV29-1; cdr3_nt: TGCAGCGTTGAGGGGCGGGAGAACACTGAAGCTTTCTTT; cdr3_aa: CSVEGRENTEAFF
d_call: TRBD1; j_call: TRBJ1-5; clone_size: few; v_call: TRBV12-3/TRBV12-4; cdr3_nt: TGTGCCAGCAGTCATGGACAGGGCCATCAGCCCCAGCATTTT; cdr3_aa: CASSHGQGHQPQHF
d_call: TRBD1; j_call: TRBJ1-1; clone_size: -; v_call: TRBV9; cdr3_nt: TGTGCCAGCAGCGCTAAGCCACAGGGGAATGAAGCTTTCTTT; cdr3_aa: CASSAKPQGNEAFF
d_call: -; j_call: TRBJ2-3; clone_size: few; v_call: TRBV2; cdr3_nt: TGTGCCAGGACGGGAAAAAACACAGATACGCAGTATTTT; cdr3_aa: CARTGKNTDTQYF
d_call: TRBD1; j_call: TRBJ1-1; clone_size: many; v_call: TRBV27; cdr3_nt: TGTGCCAGCAGTTTATCGGGACAGCTTACTGAAGCTTTCTTT; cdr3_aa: CASSLSGQLTEAFF
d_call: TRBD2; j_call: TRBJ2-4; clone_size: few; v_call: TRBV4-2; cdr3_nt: TGTGCCAGCAGCCAAAGACTAGCGGAAAACATTCAGTACTTC; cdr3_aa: CASSQRLAENIQYF
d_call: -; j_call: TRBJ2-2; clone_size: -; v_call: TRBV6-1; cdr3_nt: TGTGCCAGCACTCGGGAGTCGGGCACCGGGGAGCTGTTTTTT; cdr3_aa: CASTRESGTGELFF
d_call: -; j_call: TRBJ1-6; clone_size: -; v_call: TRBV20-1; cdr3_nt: TGCAGTGCTTCCGGGGTCTTAAGCTCCTATAATTCACCCCTCCACTTT; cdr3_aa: CSASGVLSSYNSPLHF
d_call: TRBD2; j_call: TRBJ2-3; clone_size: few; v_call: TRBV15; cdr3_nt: TGTGCCACCAGCGGGGGGGAGGAGGACGGGGAAGATACGCAGTATTTT; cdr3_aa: CATSGGEEDGEDTQYF
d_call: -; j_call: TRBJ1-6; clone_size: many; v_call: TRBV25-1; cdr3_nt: TGTGCCAGCAGGGGGATGACGGCGGAGAGTTCACCCCTCCACTTT; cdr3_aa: CASRGMTAESSPLHF
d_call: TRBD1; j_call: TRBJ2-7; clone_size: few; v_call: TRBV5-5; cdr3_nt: TGTGCCAGCAGCTTGGGGACAGGTGGCCACGAGCAGTACTTC; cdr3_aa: CASSLGTGGHEQYF
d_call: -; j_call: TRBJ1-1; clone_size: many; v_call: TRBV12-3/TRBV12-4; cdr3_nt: TGTGCCAGCAGTCCCGGGGCCCTTGCTGCTTTCTTT; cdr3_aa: CASSPGALAAFF
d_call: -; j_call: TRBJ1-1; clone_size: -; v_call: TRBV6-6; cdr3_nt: TGTGCCAGCAGTTACTCGAGGGCCCCAGAAGCTTTCTTT; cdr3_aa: CASSYSRAPEAFF
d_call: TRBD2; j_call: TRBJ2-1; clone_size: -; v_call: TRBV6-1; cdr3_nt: TGTGCCAGCAGTGCCTGGGGCGGGGGTAACAATGTGCAGTTCTTC; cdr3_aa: CASSAWGGGNNVQFF
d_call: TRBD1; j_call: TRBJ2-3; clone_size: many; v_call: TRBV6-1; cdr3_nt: TGTGCCAGCAGTGGGGGACAGGGGGCAACAGATACGCAGTATTTT; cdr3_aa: CASSGGQGATDTQYF
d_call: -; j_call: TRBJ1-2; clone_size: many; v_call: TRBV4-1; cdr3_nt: TGCGCCAGCAGCCAAGAACGAGGGGCCTCGGGCGGCTACACCTTC; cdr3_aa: CASSQERGASGGYTF
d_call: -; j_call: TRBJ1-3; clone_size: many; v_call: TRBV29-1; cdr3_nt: TGCAGCGTTCTGGAGATGAGCTCTGGAAACACCATATATTTT; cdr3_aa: CSVLEMSSGNTIYF
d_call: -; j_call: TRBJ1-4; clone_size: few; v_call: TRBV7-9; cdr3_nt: TGTGCCAGCAGCCCACCTGAGAGAAATGAAAAACTGTTTTTT; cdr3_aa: CASSPPERNEKLFF
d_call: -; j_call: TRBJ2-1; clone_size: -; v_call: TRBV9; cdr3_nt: TGTGCCAGCAGCGACAGAGATGGGTACAATGATCAGTTCTTC; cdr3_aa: CASSDRDGYNDQFF
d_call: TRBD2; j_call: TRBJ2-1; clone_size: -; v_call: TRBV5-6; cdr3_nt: TGTGCCAGCAGCCTTGGGACTAGCGGGCCACAGTTCTTC; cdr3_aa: CASSLGTSGPQFF
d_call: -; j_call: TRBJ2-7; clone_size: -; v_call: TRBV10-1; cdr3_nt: TGCGCCAGCAGCCCGGATCTCGGGAACGAGCAGTACTTC; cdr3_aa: CASSPDLGNEQYF
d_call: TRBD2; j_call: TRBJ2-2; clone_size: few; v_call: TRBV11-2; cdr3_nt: TGTGCCAGCAGCTCGCTAGCGGGTTGGTCTGATGAGGAGCTGTTTTTT; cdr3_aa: CASSSLAGWSDEELFF
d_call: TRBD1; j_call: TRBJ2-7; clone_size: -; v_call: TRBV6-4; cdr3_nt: TGTGCCAGCTTCCCCAGGGGGTGCTACGAGCAGTACTTC; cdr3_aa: CASFPRGCYEQYF
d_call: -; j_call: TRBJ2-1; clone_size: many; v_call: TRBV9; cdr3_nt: TGTGCCAGCAGCGCCAACTACAATGAGCAGTTCTTC; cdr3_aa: CASSANYNEQFF
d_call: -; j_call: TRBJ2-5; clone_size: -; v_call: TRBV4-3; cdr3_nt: TGCGCCAGCAGCCAAGATTGGGGAGCAGAGACCCAGTACTTC; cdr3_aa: CASSQDWGAETQYF
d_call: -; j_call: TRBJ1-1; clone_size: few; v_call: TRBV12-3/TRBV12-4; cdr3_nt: TGTGCCAGCAGTTTAAATTTGGACGGAGCTTTCTTT; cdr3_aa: CASSLNLDGAFF
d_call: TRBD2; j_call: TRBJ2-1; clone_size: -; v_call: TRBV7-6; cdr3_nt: TGTGCCAGCAGCTTTCTCACTAGCGACTCCTACAATGAGCAGTTCTTC; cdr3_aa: CASSFLTSDSYNEQFF
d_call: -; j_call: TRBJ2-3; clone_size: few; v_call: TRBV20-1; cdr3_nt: TGCAGTGCTAGGAATCCGGGGGCGGCAGGAGATACGCAGTATTTT; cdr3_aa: CSARNPGAAGDTQYF
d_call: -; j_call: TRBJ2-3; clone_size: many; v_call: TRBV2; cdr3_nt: TGTGCCAGAGGAAGGGAAGACACAGATACGCAGTATTTT; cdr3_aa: CARGREDTDTQYF
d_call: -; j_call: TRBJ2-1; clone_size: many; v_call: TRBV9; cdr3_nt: TGTGCCAGCAGTGGTGAAAAGGGGGACTCCTACAATGAGCAGTTCTTC; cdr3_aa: CASSGEKGDSYNEQFF
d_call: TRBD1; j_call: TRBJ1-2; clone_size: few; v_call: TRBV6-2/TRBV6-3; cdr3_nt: TGTGCCAGCAGTTTGGGGGACAGGGACGACTATGGCTACACCTTC; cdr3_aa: CASSLGDRDDYGYTF
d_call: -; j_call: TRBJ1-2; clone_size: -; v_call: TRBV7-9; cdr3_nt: TGTGCCAGCAGCGGGGACACCTACACCTTC; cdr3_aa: CASSGDTYTF
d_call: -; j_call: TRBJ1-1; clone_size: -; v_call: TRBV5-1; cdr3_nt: TGCGCCAGCAGCAGACGGACGGACTTGAACACTGAAGCTTTCTTT; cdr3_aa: CASSRRTDLNTEAFF
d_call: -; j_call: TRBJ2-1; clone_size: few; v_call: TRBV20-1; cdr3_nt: TGCAGTGCTAGGGGGTCTAGTGAGCAGTTCTTC; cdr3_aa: CSARGSSEQFF
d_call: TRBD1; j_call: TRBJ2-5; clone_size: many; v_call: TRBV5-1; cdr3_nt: TGCGCCAGCACCACTCCGGACAGGGGACAAGAGACCCAGTACTTC; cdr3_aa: CASTTPDRGQETQYF
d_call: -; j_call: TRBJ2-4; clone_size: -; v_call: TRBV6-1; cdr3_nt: TGTGCCAGCACCGAAGGCGTCTCCTTGGATGCCAAAAACATTCAGTACTTC; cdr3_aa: CASTEGVSLDAKNIQYF
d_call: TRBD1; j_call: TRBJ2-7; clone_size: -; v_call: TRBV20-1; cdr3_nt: TGCAGTGCTAGAGATTTCGACAGGGGATCCTACGAGCAGTACTTC; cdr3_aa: CSARDFDRGSYEQYF
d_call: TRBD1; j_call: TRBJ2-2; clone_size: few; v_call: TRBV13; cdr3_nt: TGTGCCAGCAGCCCGAGACAGGGGGAAGACACCGGGGAGCTGTTTTTT; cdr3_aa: CASSPRQGEDTGELFF